This is a list of T cell receptor beta chains from one sample in a study of blood T cell repertoires in COVID-19. The method was immunoSEQ multiplex PCR; TCRdb's version includes in-frame clones alone and lacks a portion of them. The data show 250,000 to 350,000 clones, around nine tenths seen once. The specimen sequenced was peripheral blood. These receptors were obtained from a woman aged 30 to 39 with COVID-19, enrolled during active disease. Each CDR3 is given with its conserved first and last residue. The D gene is left open where the match is weak. Part of the rows lack a size; the others show once, few, many or a class for expanded clones.

>-|TRBV29-1|TRBJ2-3|-
TGCAGCGTTGAAGATCGAATTACTAGCACAGATACGCAGTATTTT
CSVEDRITSTDTQYF
>-|TRBV2|TRBJ2-2|-
TGTGCCAGCAGTCAATGGGCCCAAACCGGGGAGCTGTTTTTT
CASSQWAQTGELFF
>-|TRBV7-2|TRBJ1-6|few
TGTGCCAGCAGATTGGACAGTCCCCGGTTTTCACCCCTCCACTTT
CASRLDSPRFSPLHF
>-|TRBV2|TRBJ2-7|-
TGTGCCAGCAACTTAGCATCCTACGAGCAGTACTTC
CASNLASYEQYF
>-|TRBV7-8|TRBJ1-1|-
TGTGCCAGCAGCTTAGGACGGGTAATGAACACTGAAGCTTTCTTT
CASSLGRVMNTEAFF
>TRBD1|TRBV27|TRBJ2-6|-
TGTGCCAGCAGTCTCTGGACAGGGGGCGTTGGGGCCAACGTCCTGACTTTC
CASSLWTGGVGANVLTF
>-|TRBV18|TRBJ2-1|-
TGTGCCAGCTCACCACCCGGTGAGCAGTTCTTC
CASSPPGEQFF
>-|TRBV28|TRBJ1-5|-
TGTGCCAGCAGTTTAAGGGGGTCTCAGGGTAGCAATCAGCCCCAGCATTTT
CASSLRGSQGSNQPQHF
>TRBD2|TRBV28|TRBJ2-5|-
TGTGCCAGCAGTGAACACCCTCTTACCGGGACTAGCGGGAATATGGAGACCCAGTACTTC
CASSEHPLTGTSGNMETQYF
>-|TRBV6-4|TRBJ2-7|few
TGTGCCAGCTTCAAAATAGTACCCTACGAGCAGTACTTC
CASFKIVPYEQYF
>-|TRBV11-2|TRBJ1-4|-
TGTGCCAGCAGCTTTGACAGGTTTAATGAAAAACTGTTTTTT
CASSFDRFNEKLFF
>-|TRBV9|TRBJ2-3|-
TGTGCCAGCAGCGTAGGGCAGGGCACAGATACGCAGTATTTT
CASSVGQGTDTQYF
>-|TRBV7-9|TRBJ2-7|-
TGTGCCAGCTCCAGAGATGACTACGAGCAGTACTTC
CASSRDDYEQYF
>TRBD1|TRBV6-5|TRBJ2-5|-
TGTGCCAGCAGGAACAGGGGACCACAAGAGACCCAGTACTTC
CASRNRGPQETQYF
>-|TRBV18|TRBJ2-2|-
TGTGCCAGCTCACCTTCTAACACCGGGGAGCTGTTTTTT
CASSPSNTGELFF
>-|TRBV5-4|TRBJ2-7|-
TGTGCCAGCAGCTTGCAATCCTCCTACGAGCAGTACTTC
CASSLQSSYEQYF
>TRBD1|TRBV2|TRBJ1-2|-
TGTGCCAGCCAGGGACAGGGCGATGGCTACACCTTC
CASQGQGDGYTF
>-|TRBV9|TRBJ2-5|-
TGTGCCAGCAGCGTAGTGGGGGCTCGCCAAGAGACCCAGTACTTC
CASSVVGARQETQYF
>TRBD2|TRBV7-9|TRBJ2-5|-
TGTGCCAGCAGCTTAGGTCGGCTAGCGGGAAAGGCGGGGGAGACCCAGTACTTC
CASSLGRLAGKAGETQYF
>-|TRBV6-1|TRBJ1-4|-
TGTGCCAGCAGTGAAGAGGCGGGCGGTTTAACTAATGAAAAACTGTTTTTT
CASSEEAGGLTNEKLFF
>-|TRBV3-1/TRBV3-2|TRBJ1-1|-
TGTGCCAGCAGCCAAGACCCTCAGGGTGAAGCTTTCTTT
CASSQDPQGEAFF
>-|TRBV12-5|TRBJ2-1|-
TGTGCTAGTGGTTTGGGTGGCAATTACAATGAGCAGTTCTTC
CASGLGGNYNEQFF
>TRBD1|TRBV5-8|TRBJ1-2|-
TGTGCCAGCAGCTTGGATCGTGCAGGGGGCGATGGCTACACCTTC
CASSLDRAGGDGYTF
>TRBD1|TRBV2|TRBJ1-1|-
TGTGCCAGCAGTGGGACAGGGAAGACTGAAGCTTTCTTT
CASSGTGKTEAFF
>-|TRBV5-4|TRBJ1-3|-
TGTGCCAGCAGCTCTGACAGAGGAAACACCATATATTTT
CASSSDRGNTIYF